This TCR beta chain was sequenced during a study of OX40 agonist ivuxolimab in advanced cancers. Study outcomes and limitations: Low normalized clonal expansion also occurred in some nonresponding patients. Near-lowest levels of clonal expansion characterized partial responders at 0.1-3.0 mg/kg.

This clone was seen a few times. Its target is not known. At cycle 4 day 1, cycle 7 day 1, and baseline, blood was sampled. Germline V CDR1 and CDR2: SGHVS, FNYEAQ. The CDR3 totals 15 residues. Deletions cut 4 bases from V and 0 bases from J, with 10 bases between. Data came from immunoSEQ multiplex PCR; TCRdb stores just in-frame clones and leaves some out. Of nearly 8,500 clones detected, more than 65% appear once; the ten largest clones hold about half. The rearrangement joins TRBV7-6 to TRBJ2-1; D might be TRBD2 (6 bases). The TCR sequence derives from an adult with an advanced solid tumor such as melanoma, head and neck, liver or kidney cancer. The material sequenced was CD4+ or CD8+ T cells sorted from blood, taken in a trial of the OX40 agonist ivuxolimab. As DNA, the CDR3 is TGTGCCAGCAGCTGGGGACTGAGCTCCTACAATGAGCAGTTCTTC. This translates into CASSWGLSSYNEQFF.